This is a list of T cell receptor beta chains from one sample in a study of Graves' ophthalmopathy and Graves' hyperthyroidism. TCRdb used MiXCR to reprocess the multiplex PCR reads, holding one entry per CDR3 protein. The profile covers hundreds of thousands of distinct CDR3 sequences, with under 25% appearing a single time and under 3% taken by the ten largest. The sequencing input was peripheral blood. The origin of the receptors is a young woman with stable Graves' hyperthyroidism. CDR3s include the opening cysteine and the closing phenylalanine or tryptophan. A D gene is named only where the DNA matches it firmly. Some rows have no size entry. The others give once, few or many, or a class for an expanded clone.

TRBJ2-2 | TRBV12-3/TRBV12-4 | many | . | TGTGCCAGCAGTTTATGGACGAACACCGGGGAGCTGTTTTTT | CASSLWTNTGELFF
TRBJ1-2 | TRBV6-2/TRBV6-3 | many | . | TGTGCCAGCAGTTACGGTGTTGGCTACACCTTC | CASSYGVGYTF
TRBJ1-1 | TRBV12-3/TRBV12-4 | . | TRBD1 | TGTGCCAGCAGTCCCATATTGACAGGGGGCTATCACACTGAAGCTTTCTTT | CASSPILTGGYHTEAFF
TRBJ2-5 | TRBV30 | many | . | TGTGCCTGGAGTGGCCCCCCGGAGACCCAGTACTTC | CAWSGPPETQYF
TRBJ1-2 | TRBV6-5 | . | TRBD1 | TGTGCCAGCAGTTACTCGAAGAGGTCGGGACAGACCTATGGCTACACCTTC | CASSYSKRSGQTYGYTF
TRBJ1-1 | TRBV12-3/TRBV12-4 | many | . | TGTGCCAGCAGTCCCCCCCGGGGCAGGGCTTCGGACACTGAAGCTTTCTTT | CASSPPRGRASDTEAFF
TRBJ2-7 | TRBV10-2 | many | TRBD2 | TGCGCCAGCAGTGACCCTTCCGGGACTAGCGGGAGTAGATACGAGCAGTACTTC | CASSDPSGTSGSRYEQYF
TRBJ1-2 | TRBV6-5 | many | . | TGTGCCAGCAGTTCTTGGGGGGGCTATGGCTACACCTTC | CASSSWGGYGYTF
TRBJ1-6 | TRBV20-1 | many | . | TGCAGTGCTAGTACAGGAGCTTCACCCCTCCACTTT | CSASTGASPLHF
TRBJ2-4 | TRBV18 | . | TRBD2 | TGTGCCAGCTCAGGCGGACTAGCGGGAATAGCCAAAAACATTCAGTACTTC | CASSGGLAGIAKNIQYF
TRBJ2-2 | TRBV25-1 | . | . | TGTGCCAGCAGTGCCCCTTTAGGCCCCACCGGGGAGCTGTTTTTT | CASSAPLGPTGELFF
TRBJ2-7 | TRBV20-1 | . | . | TGCAGTGCGCCCGGGGTCTTTGAGCAGTACTTC | CSAPGVFEQYF
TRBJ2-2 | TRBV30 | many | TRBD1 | TGTGCCTGGACCGGGACAGGGGTTGCCGGGGAGCTGTTTTTT | CAWTGTGVAGELFF
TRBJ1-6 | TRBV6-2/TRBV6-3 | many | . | TGTGCCAGCAGTTATCCCGACAGCTTAAATCCACCCCTCCACTTT | CASSYPDSLNPPLHF
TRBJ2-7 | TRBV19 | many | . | TGTGCCAGTAGTCCCTGGGATAGCTCCTACGAGCAGTACTTC | CASSPWDSSYEQYF
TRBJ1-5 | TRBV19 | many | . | TGTGCCAGTAGTGTTTTTTCATCACGGAATCAGCCCCAGCATTTT | CASSVFSSRNQPQHF
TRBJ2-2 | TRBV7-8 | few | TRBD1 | TGTGCCAGCAGCTTCACAGGGGGCAACACCGGGGAGCTGTTTTTT | CASSFTGGNTGELFF
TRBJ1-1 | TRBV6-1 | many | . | TGTGCCACCAAGACAGTTGAAGCTTTCTTT | CATKTVEAFF
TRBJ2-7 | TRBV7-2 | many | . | TGTGCCAGCAGCTTAGTTTCCCCCGAGCAGTACTTC | CASSLVSPEQYF
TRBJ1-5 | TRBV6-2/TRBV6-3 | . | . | TGTGCCACTGGGCAGGGCGTTCAATATCAGCCCCAGCATTTT | CATGQGVQYQPQHF
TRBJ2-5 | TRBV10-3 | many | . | TGTGCCACCAACAGGGGAGGGGGACAAGAGACCCAGTACTTC | CATNRGGGQETQYF
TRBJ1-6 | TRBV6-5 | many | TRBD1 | TGTGCCAGCAGTTACTCGGAGACAGGGACTAATTCACCCCTCCACTTT | CASSYSETGTNSPLHF
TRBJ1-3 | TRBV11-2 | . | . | TGTGCCAGCCGTAACTCAGGGGCAGGAAACACCATATATTTT | CASRNSGAGNTIYF
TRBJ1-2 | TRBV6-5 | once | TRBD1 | TGTGCCAGCAGTTCTCGGACAGGGGCCGGCTACACCTTC | CASSSRTGAGYTF
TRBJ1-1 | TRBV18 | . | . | TGTGTCAGCTCACCTCAGGGTCGCTACACTGAAGCTTTCTTT | CVSSPQGRYTEAFF
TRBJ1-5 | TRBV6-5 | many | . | TGTGCCAGCAGTTACTCGGGGCAGGGCCGTCAGCCCCAGCATTTT | CASSYSGQGRQPQHF
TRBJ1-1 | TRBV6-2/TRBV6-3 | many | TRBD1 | TGTGCCAGCAGCCCCTACAGGGGCTGGGGGAACACTGAAGCTTTCTTT | CASSPYRGWGNTEAFF
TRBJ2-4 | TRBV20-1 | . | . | TGCAGTGCCTTACCCGGGGTTGCCAAAAACATTAAGTACTTC | CSALPGVAKNIKYF
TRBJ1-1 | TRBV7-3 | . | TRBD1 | TGTGCCAGCAGCTTGGGAGGGGGCGCGAACACTGGAGCTTTCTTT | CASSLGGGANTGAFF
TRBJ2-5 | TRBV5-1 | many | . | TGCGCCAGCAGCTTCCTGGGAAGCGGACAAGAGACCCAGTACTTC | CASSFLGSGQETQYF
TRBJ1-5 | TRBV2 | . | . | TGTGCCAGCACCGGGAGGGGGGGGATCCAGCCCCAGCATTTT | CASTGRGGIQPQHF
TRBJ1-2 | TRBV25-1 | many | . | TGTGCCAGCAAACTGGGGAACTATGGCTACACCTTC | CASKLGNYGYTF
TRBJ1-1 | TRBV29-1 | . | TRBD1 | TGCAGCGCCCGACAGGGCAAGGGAGGGACTGAAGCTTTCTTT | CSARQGKGGTEAFF